Presented here are 23 T cell receptor beta chains from one specimen sequenced in a study of blood T cell repertoires in COVID-19. Sequencing used immunoSEQ multiplex PCR; TCRdb keeps in-frame clones, though not all of them. Seen here are tens of thousands of clones, approximately 80% observed once, and the top ten hold 43%. The sequencing sample was made of peripheral blood. The receptors here all came from a man in his 70s with active or convalescent COVID-19.

The V and J genes are TRBV5-1 and TRBJ1-1, with TRBD1 as a possible D gene (5 bases). From germline, CDR1 is SGHRS and CDR2 YFSETQ. The CDR3 sequence is 15 residues long. V shed 6 bases and J shed 8 bases, with 23 bases lying between them. The CDR3 reads CASNFAHPTDREAFF. The CDR3 DNA follows: TGCGCCAGCAACTTCGCTCATCCGACCGACAGAGAAGCTTTCTTT.

The V call is TRBV3-1 (or the pseudogene TRBV3-2), the J call TRBJ1-3; 8 bases align to TRBD1. Germline assignment: CDR1 LGHDT and CDR2 YNNKEL (reference sequence). The CDR3 consists of 15 residues. V was clipped by 2 bases and J by 10 bases; unmatched bases: 10. Here the CDR3 reads CASSQIGQGGWTIYF. DNA of the CDR3: TGTGCCAGCAGCCAAATAGGACAGGGAGGATGGACCATATATTTT.

The chain joins TRBV24-1 to TRBJ1-2, with 9 bases matching TRBD1. V dropped 4 bases and J dropped 8; count of bases not matched to a gene: 10. Germline CDR1 and CDR2: KGHDR and SFDVKD. The CDR3 contains 15 residues. Here the CDR3 DNA reads TGTGCCACCAGTGAAAGGGACAGGGAGTTCGGCGGCTACACCTTC. This encodes CATSERDREFGGYTF.

The genes are TRBV10-3 and TRBJ2-5; D is perhaps TRBD1 (6 bases). The germline V gene encodes CDR1 ENHRY and CDR2 SYGVKD. This CDR3 contains 14 residues. V was clipped by 2 bases and J by 5 bases, with 12 bases between them. The CDR3 protein is CAISETQGLETQYF. In DNA form, the CDR3 reads TGTGCCATCAGTGAGACACAGGGTCTGGAGACCCAGTACTTC.

In this sample, this clone turned up a few times. The chain carries TRBV7-9 and TRBJ2-5; 15 nucleotides agree with TRBD2. Germline V lookup: CDR1 SEHNR, CDR2 FQNEAQ (reference sequence). The CDR3 has 15 residues. The ends lost 3 bases at V and 6 bases at J; junction bases unmatched: 2. Written as DNA, the CDR3 is TGTGCCAGCAGCTTGGGACTAGCGGGAGGAAAGACCCAGTACTTC. It is translated as CASSLGLAGGKTQYF.

The chain carries TRBV6-1 and TRBJ1-5, with D perhaps matching TRBD1 (6 bases). Per germline, CDR1 MNHNS and CDR2 SASEGT. The CDR3 has 17 amino acids. V lost 1 base and J 3 bases, leaving 16 bases between the germline ends. The CDR3 DNA reads as TGTGCCAGCAGTGAAGACCGTCAGGGGCCTACCAATCAGCCCCAGCATTTT. It encodes CASSEDRQGPTNQPQHF.

The chain employs TRBV7-2 and TRBJ1-6, with D unresolved. The ends were cut back, 3 bases at V and 10 bases at J, with 13 bases in the middle. Germline V lookup: CDR1 SGHTA, CDR2 FQGNSA. The CDR3 length is 14 residues. The CDR3, as DNA: TGTGCCAGCAGCTTTGAGCCGGGAGAATCACCCCTCCACTTT. Protein product: CASSFEPGESPLHF.

V and J are TRBV19 and TRBJ1-5, with 7 bases identical to TRBD1. Germline V gene lookup returns CDR1 LNHDA and CDR2 SQIVND (reference sequence). Trimming cost V 7 bases and J 7 bases; bases outside gene matches: 10. The CDR3 has 14 residues. Written as DNA, the CDR3 is TGTGCCAGTAACCCTAGGGGGCTCAGGCAGCCCCAGCATTTT. Protein sequence: CASNPRGLRQPQHF. The full variable domain, rest sourced from reference TRBV19 and TRBJ1-5, is DGGITQSPKYLFRKEGQNVTLSCEQNLNHDAMYWYRQDPGQGLRLIYYSQIVNDFQKGDIAEGYSVSREKKESFPLTVTSAQKNPTAFYLCASNPRGLRQPQHFGDGTRLSIL.

This chain uses TRBV6-2 or TRBV6-3 with TRBJ1-1, with D tentatively TRBD1 (5 bases). The V end lost 2 bases, the J end lost 1 base, and 14 bases lay between the germline ends. CDR1 and CDR2 from the germline V gene are MNHEY and SVGEGT. This CDR3 is 16 amino acids long. CDR3 sequence reads: CASSYRRGEGNTEAFF. CDR3 DNA: TGTGCCAGCAGTTACCGCCGGGGGGAGGGGAACACTGAAGCTTTCTTT.

This rearrangement joins TRBV5-6 to TRBJ1-4; D unresolved. Trimming left V 2 bases short and J 0 bases short, with 5 bases between. The CDR3 is 14 amino acids. From germline, CDR1 is SGHDT and CDR2 YYEEEE. The CDR3 loop is CASSFKTTNEKLFF. The CDR3 DNA reads TGTGCCAGCAGCTTTAAAACAACTAATGAAAAACTGTTTTTT.

CDR3 nucleotides: TGCGCCAGCAGCTTGGGGGGACTCCAGGCGGATACGCAGTATTTT. Encoded protein: CASSLGGLQADTQYF. This chain uses TRBV5-1 with TRBJ2-3, with a weak D call TRBD2 (6 bases). Trimming removed 0 bases from V and 6 bases from J, with 14 bases in between. Per germline, CDR1 SGHRS and CDR2 YFSETQ. CDR3 length equals 15 residues.

A few counts support this clone. The CDR3 here is CASSQVIGQGTGELFF. The CDR3 DNA is TGTGCCAGCAGCCAAGTCATCGGACAGGGGACCGGGGAGCTGTTTTTT. This rearrangement joins TRBV4-2 to TRBJ2-2, with 9 bases aligning to TRBD1. The CDR3 totals 16 residues. Germline CDR1 is LGHNA and CDR2 is YNFKEQ. V gave up 1 base and J gave up 5 bases; unmatched junction bases: 5.

The chain carries TRBV7-9 and TRBJ1-4, with 9 bases identical to TRBD1. CDR3 length: 17 amino acids. The V segment lost 6 bases and the J segment 3 bases; nucleotides outside the gene matches: 11. Germline CDR1 SEHNR, CDR2 FQNEAQ (reference sequence). The CDR3 sequence is CASSHLPGQGSNEKLFF. CDR3 in DNA: TGTGCCAGCAGTCACCTCCCGGGACAGGGATCTAATGAAAAACTGTTTTTT. The variable domain in full, with the rest retrieved from reference TRBV7-9 and TRBJ1-4, is DTGVSQNPRHKITKRGQNVTFRCDPISEHNRLYWYRQTLGQGPEFLTYFQNEAQLEKSRLLSDRFSAERPKGSFSTLEIQRTEQGDSAMYLCASSHLPGQGSNEKLFFGSGTQLSVL.

V and J are TRBV20-1 and TRBJ2-2; either TRBD1 or TRBD2 may supply D (6 bases each). The CDR3 runs 13 residues. The germline V gene has CDR1 DFQATT and CDR2 SNEGSKA (reference sequence). V lost 3 bases to trimming and J lost 3 bases, with 8 bases between them. Here the CDR3 reads CSASGGHTGELFF. The CDR3 nucleotides are TGCAGTGCTAGTGGGGGGCACACCGGGGAGCTGTTTTTT.

This clone has more than one count but fewer than ten. This chain uses TRBV12-3 or TRBV12-4 with TRBJ2-5, with a tentative D call TRBD1 (6 bases). V was clipped by 7 bases and J by 3 bases, with 12 bases between them. The CDR3 runs to 13 residues. The CDR3: CASNHGQKETQYF. The CDR3 bases are TGTGCCAGCAACCACGGACAGAAAGAGACCCAGTACTTC.

The chain carries TRBV9 and TRBJ1-2; no clear D. Trimming stripped 0 bases from V and 1 base from J, with 7 bases between. The CDR3 has 14 residues. In germline, CDR1 is SGDLS, CDR2 YYNGEE. The CDR3 DNA sequence: TGTGCCAGCAGCGTAGGCGGGATTAACTATGGCTACACCTTC. It yields the protein CASSVGGINYGYTF. Drawing the rest from reference TRBV9 and TRBJ1-2, the complete variable domain is DSGVTQTPKHLITATGQRVTLRCSPRSGDLSVYWYQQSLDQGLQFLIQYYNGEERAKGNILERFSAQQFPDLHSELNLSSLELGDSALYFCASSVGGINYGYTFGSGTRLTVV.

This clone was recorded only once. The chain uses TRBV3-1 (or the pseudogene TRBV3-2) and TRBJ1-1, with a possible D match to TRBD1 (6 bases). The CDR3 is 14 amino acids. Germline V gives CDR1 LGHDT, CDR2 YNNKEL (reference sequence). V lost 3 bases, J lost 1 base, and 9 bases lay in between. The CDR3 spells CASSHQDRNTEAFF. The CDR3 bases are TGTGCCAGCAGCCACCAGGACAGGAACACTGAAGCTTTCTTT.

The chain employs TRBV30 and TRBJ1-4; D remains ambiguous. V was shortened by 1 base and J by 7 bases, with 10 bases between the two germline ends. The CDR3 runs to 13 residues. Germline CDR1 and CDR2: GTSNPN and SVGIG (reference sequence). CDR3 DNA: TGTGCCTGGAGTGCCGATGGGAGTGAAAAACTGTTTTTT. It translates to CAWSADGSEKLFF.

The chain employs TRBV30 and TRBJ1-2, with D possibly matching TRBD1 (5 bases). This CDR3 is 18 amino acids long. The germline gives CDR1 GTSNPN, CDR2 SVGIG (reference sequence). The V end lost 0 bases, the J end lost 1 base, and 21 bases lay between the germline ends. CDR3 coding DNA: TGTGCCTGGAGTGTATATGCTGGACACTCCCCGATTAACTATGGCTACACCTTC. Protein product: CAWSVYAGHSPINYGYTF.

The rearrangement uses TRBV27 and TRBJ1-6; D call uncertain. The CDR3 totals 15 residues. V dropped 6 bases and J dropped 0 bases, with 9 bases sitting between them. CDR1 is MNHEY and CDR2 is SMNVEV in the germline V gene (reference sequence). The CDR3 bases are TGTGCCAGCAGGGTCGGTAGCTCCTATAATTCACCCCTCCACTTT. It is translated as CASRVGSSYNSPLHF.

The V and J genes are TRBV13 and TRBJ1-2; D may be TRBD1 (5 bases). The V gene's germline CDR1 is PRHDT and CDR2 FYEKMQ (reference sequence). Trimming took 5 bases from V and 7 from J, leaving 20 bases between them. The CDR3 is 15 residues long. The DNA for the CDR3 is TGTGCCAGCAGCCCGAGCGGGGGGAGGGTTGGTGGCTACACCTTC. It encodes CASSPSGGRVGGYTF.

This sequence joins TRBV7-2 and TRBJ1-4, with D maybe TRBD1 (5 bases). CDR1 SGHTA and CDR2 FQGNSA come from the germline V gene. The CDR3 is made up of 14 amino acids. V lost 0 bases to trimming and J lost 8 bases, with 10 bases between them. CDR3 sequence: CASSLAPGKEKLFF. Here the CDR3 DNA reads TGTGCCAGCAGCTTAGCGCCAGGGAAGGAAAAACTGTTTTTT.

As regards this clone: The identical CDR3 is also encoded by other nucleotide sequences in the sample. This rearrangement joins TRBV12-3 or TRBV12-4 to TRBJ2-5; no firm D call. CDR3 length: 12 amino acids. V gave up 2 bases and J gave up 4 bases, with 5 bases separating them. The CDR3 loop reads CASSLRVETQYF. CDR3 DNA sequence: TGTGCCAGCAGTTTACGGGTAGAGACCCAGTACTTC.